This T cell receptor (beta chain) stems from a study of identical twins. The study, taken as a whole, reports: Invariant cells of the MAIT and iNKT types might have partly distorted the zero-insertion analyses.

The germline V and J ends were trimmed by 8 bases and 4 bases, with 11 bases remaining between them. The CDR3 is made up of 12 amino acids. Template switching added a universal primer site; cDNA carried unique molecular identifiers. MiXCR, run by TCRdb on the 5' RACE reads, gives a single entry per CDR3 protein. Seen here are about 700,000 distinct CDR3 sequences, 8.5% to 9% observed once, and the top ten hold roughly 0.9%. This clonotype was found many times. Its antigen is still unknown. In every case, the donor was a healthy Caucasian. The same sample was also used in a study of yellow fever vaccine responses in identical twins. That work adds: A vaccine T cell response that seemed partly convergent and partly personalized was reported in twins.

The source is a woman in her late teens or twenties in good health. Sequencing was performed on PBMCs. J is TRBJ1-2 and V is TRBV12-3 or TRBV12-4; D is possibly TRBD1 (5 bases). As DNA, the CDR3 is TGTGCCAGCGGACACGGGACCTATGGCTACACCTTC. Its protein product is CASGHGTYGYTF.